The 15 T cell receptor beta chains presented below share a single source sample, sequenced in a study of cytomegalovirus exposure and HLA in healthy donors. Data came from immunoSEQ multiplex PCR; TCRdb stores just in-frame clones and leaves some out. The repertoire holds 140,000 to 150,000 clones, with approximately 90% as singletons. What was sequenced was PBMCs. The receptors here all came from a man aged 18-30 years in good health and CMV-seronegative.

This clone was detected only once. The chain carries TRBV25-1 and TRBJ2-3; D perhaps matches TRBD2 (5 bases). V gave up 0 bases and J gave up 4 bases, with 11 bases separating them. Germline CDR1 and CDR2: MGHDK and SYGVNS. This CDR3 is built from 15 residues. CDR3 sequence (DNA): TGTGCCAGCAGTGAATACAACCCCGGGGCAGATACGCAGTATTTT. This sequence encodes CASSEYNPGADTQYF.

This clone appeared a single time. This chain links TRBV10-3 with TRBJ2-1; possible D gene TRBD2, 5 bases. Per germline, CDR1 ENHRY and CDR2 SYGVKD. The ends were cut back, 3 bases at V and 9 bases at J, with 12 bases in the middle. The CDR3 covers 13 residues. In nucleotides, the CDR3 is TGTGCCATCAGTGATTTGCAAACTAGTGAGCAGTTCTTC. As protein: CAISDLQTSEQFF.

The genes are TRBV6-5 and TRBJ1-2; TRBD1 might be the D (5 bases). The V and J ends lost 0 bases and 12 bases respectively, with 17 bases between them. This CDR3 has 14 residues. In germline, CDR1 is MNHEY, CDR2 SVGAGI. The CDR3 region has the DNA TGTGCCAGCAGTTACTCGGGGGGACGGATGGAAAACACCTTC. This codes for CASSYSGGRMENTF.

This rearrangement joins TRBV2 to TRBJ2-3; TRBD2 aligns across 7 bases. J gave up 4 bases and V 11 bases, and 9 bases lay outside the gene matches. The CDR3 runs 13 residues. Germline lookup yields CDR1 SNHLY and CDR2 FYNNEI. CDR3 in DNA: TGTGCCTGGTGGGAGGGCCGGGCAGATACGCAGTATTTT. It translates to CAWWEGRADTQYF. Based on the CDR3 plus reference TRBV2 and TRBJ2-3, the full variable domain is EPEVTQTPSHQVTQMGQEVILRCVPISNHLYFYWYRQILGQKVEFLVSFYNNEISEKSEIFDDQFSVERPDGSNFTLKIRSTKLEDSAMYFCAWWEGRADTQYFGPGTRLTVL.

The chain couples TRBV5-1 to TRBJ2-2, with D possibly TRBD2 on 5 matching bases. Germline-derived CDR1 and CDR2 are SGHRS and YFSETQ. This CDR3 region has 14 residues. Trimming shortened V by 4 bases and J by 6 bases, and 13 bases separated the two germline ends. CDR3 in amino acids: CASSQAEEAGELFF. The CDR3 DNA follows: TGCGCCAGCAGCCAAGCGGAGGAGGCCGGGGAGCTGTTTTTT.

The V call is TRBV5-6, the J call TRBJ2-7; D is possibly TRBD2 (6 bases). CDR1 is SGHDT, CDR2 YYEEEE, per germline. The CDR3 spans 14 residues. V lost 3 bases, J lost 4 bases, and 14 bases lay in between. The CDR3: CASSSVEGGYEQYV. The CDR3 bases are TGTGCCAGCAGCTCCGTGGAGGGTGGGTACGAGCAGTACGTC.

CDR3 nucleotides: TGTGCCAGCAGCTTGCAGGGGTCCTACGAGCAGTACGTC. Its protein product is CASSLQGSYEQYV. V is TRBV5-4 and J is TRBJ2-7; TRBD1 might be the D (6 bases). The CDR3 covers 13 residues. V dropped 1 base and J dropped 1 base, with 6 bases sitting between them. The germline CDR1 and CDR2 sequences are SGHNT and YYREEE (reference sequence).

The V and J genes are TRBV4-2 and TRBJ1-2; TRBD1 matches 7 bases. Germline V gene lookup returns CDR1 LGHNA and CDR2 YNFKEQ. With V trimmed by 4 bases and J by 8 bases, 13 bases remained unmatched. The CDR3 is 15 residues long. CDR3 sequence: CASSLGDLTGRGYTF. The CDR3 nucleotides are TGTGCCAGCAGCCTCGGGGACCTGACAGGGAGAGGCTACACCTTC.

This chain connects TRBV7-6 to TRBJ2-7, with D perhaps TRBD1 (6 bases). From germline, CDR1 is SGHVS and CDR2 FNYEAQ. The CDR3 runs 14 residues. V shed 6 bases and J shed 2 bases, with 14 bases lying between them. CDR3 amino acids: CASSETGTPYEQYF. For the CDR3, the DNA is TGTGCCAGCAGTGAAACCGGGACACCCTACGAGCAGTACTTC.

The CDR3 is CASSPINEQFF. CDR3 DNA sequence: TGTGCCAGCAGCCCCATCAATGAGCAGTTCTTC. V usage is TRBV9 and J usage is TRBJ2-1; D is undetermined. Trimming removed 4 bases at V and 6 bases at J, with 5 bases between. CDR1 and CDR2 from the germline V gene are SGDLS and YYNGEE. The CDR3 consists of 11 residues.

The chain uses TRBV28 and TRBJ2-7, with 12 bases aligning to TRBD2. Germline V gene lookup returns CDR1 MDHEN and CDR2 SYDVKM. The trim removed 6 bases at V and 3 bases at J, leaving 9 bases unmatched. The CDR3 has 16 residues. CDR3 DNA: TGTGCCAGCAGGCCTAGCGGGGGGGGCTTTCACTACGAGCAGTACTTC. Protein sequence: CASRPSGGGFHYEQYF.

The chain links TRBV7-2 to TRBJ1-4; D not certain. Trimming cost V 2 bases and J 2 bases, with 6 bases left between them. Germline V CDR1 and CDR2: SGHTA, FQGNSA. CDR3 length: 14 amino acids. The CDR3 DNA is TGTGCCAGCAGCTTACGCGTGACTAATGAAAAACTGTTTTTT. This gives the protein CASSLRVTNEKLFF.

The chain has TRBV5-1 and TRBJ2-1; 9 bases align to TRBD1. This CDR3 comprises 15 residues. J gave up 8 bases and V 3 bases, and 9 bases lay outside the gene matches. Germline V gene lookup returns CDR1 SGHRS and CDR2 YFSETQ. CDR3 sequence (DNA): TGCGCCAGCAGCTCCCGGGACAGGGTACGGGATGAGCAGTTCTTC. Encoded protein: CASSSRDRVRDEQFF.

The V and J genes are TRBV5-6 and TRBJ1-5; D gene unclear. The CDR3 totals 16 residues. V was pared by 4 bases and J by 1 base, with 15 bases between. In germline, CDR1 is SGHDT, CDR2 YYEEEE. The CDR3 DNA follows: TGTGCCAGCAGCCCGACTACCGTTAGGAGCAATCAGCCCCAGCATTTT. This encodes CASSPTTVRSNQPQHF.

This clone appeared a few times. The chain couples TRBV2 to TRBJ2-7; TRBD1 agrees at 7 bases. The V segment lost 7 bases and the J segment 3 bases; nucleotides outside the gene matches: 6. The CDR3 loop spans 13 amino acids. Looked up from germline, CDR1 is SNHLY and CDR2 is FYNNEI. Here the CDR3 DNA reads TGTGCCAGCATAGAAGGGGGCCTCTACGAGCAGTACGTC. Residues: CASIEGGLYEQYV.